The 27 T cell receptor beta chains presented below share a single source sample, sequenced in a study of blood T cell repertoires in COVID-19. Clones were sequenced by immunoSEQ multiplex PCR, and TCRdb holds only the in-frame ones, with some missing. The table has around 140,000 clones, about nine tenths seen once. Sequenced: peripheral blood. All receptors come from a middle-aged man who had recovered from COVID-19.

The V call is TRBV5-1, the J call TRBJ2-7; D perhaps matches TRBD1 (6 bases). Trimming cost V 4 bases and J 6 bases, with 17 bases left between them. CDR1 is SGHRS, CDR2 YFSETQ, per germline. The CDR3 spans 14 residues. DNA of the CDR3: TGCGCCAGCAGCCCAGGGGACCTTCCTCTCGAGCAGTACTTC. Protein product: CASSPGDLPLEQYF.

The gene calls are TRBV3-1 (or the pseudogene TRBV3-2) and TRBJ1-2; 9 positions agree with TRBD1. CDR1 and CDR2 (germline): LGHDT, YNNKEL (reference sequence). The CDR3 is made up of 14 amino acids. V gave up 3 bases and J gave up 6 bases; unmatched junction bases: 5. The CDR3 nucleotides are TGTGCCAGCAGCCACCGGACAGGGGACAATGGCTACACCTTC. Its protein product is CASSHRTGDNGYTF.

V usage is TRBV3-1 (or the pseudogene TRBV3-2) and J usage is TRBJ2-3; 8 bases map to TRBD2. Germline V gene lookup returns CDR1 LGHDT and CDR2 YNNKEL (reference sequence). This CDR3 region has 18 residues. Losses at the gene ends were 4 bases for V and 3 bases for J; bases not matched to a gene: 15. The CDR3 here is CASSLRGLSGGITDTQYF. CDR3 coding DNA: TGTGCCAGCAGCCTCCGGGGATTGAGCGGGGGAATAACAGATACGCAGTATTTT.

The J gene is TRBJ1-2, the V gene TRBV4-3; D call uncertain. The V and J ends lost 4 bases and 8 bases respectively, with 17 bases between them. This CDR3 has 14 amino acids. Germline assignment: CDR1 LGHNA and CDR2 YSLEER. CDR3: CASSLSRGGRGYTF. CDR3 coding DNA: TGCGCCAGCAGCCTTTCTCGGGGAGGGCGAGGCTACACCTTC.

The V call is TRBV24-1, the J call TRBJ1-2, with a possible D match to TRBD1 (5 bases). The germline V gene has CDR1 KGHDR and CDR2 SFDVKD. V lost 2 bases to trimming and J lost 3 bases, with 9 bases between them. The CDR3 extends over 14 amino acids. For the CDR3, the DNA is TGTGCCACCAGTGATTCAGGGAAGGACTATGGCTACACCTTC. Its protein product is CATSDSGKDYGYTF.

The chain is built from TRBV27 and TRBJ1-3; no reliable D call. The CDR3 contains 18 residues. Trimming left V 9 bases short and J 4 bases short, with 28 bases between. Germline CDR1 reads MNHEY; CDR2 reads SMNVEV (reference sequence). Here the CDR3 reads CAREEPGRNTRKGNTIYF. CDR3 bases: TGTGCCAGGGAAGAGCCGGGGAGGAACACGAGGAAGGGAAACACCATATATTTT.

The chain employs TRBV5-4 and TRBJ2-5; TRBD2 is a possible D gene (5 bases). CDR1 and CDR2 (germline): SGHNT, YYREEE (reference sequence). This CDR3 is built from 14 residues. V was pared by 4 bases and J by 2 bases, with 12 bases between. In DNA form, the CDR3 reads TGTGCCAGCAGCACCCAACTAGGACAAGAGACCCAGTACTTC. The encoded protein is CASSTQLGQETQYF.

The V call is TRBV3-1 (or the pseudogene TRBV3-2), the J call TRBJ2-3; D possibly corresponds to TRBD2 (6 bases). Germline CDR1 LGHDT, CDR2 YNNKEL (reference sequence). Trimming pared 0 bases from V and 1 base from J, leaving 14 bases between. The CDR3 spans 17 residues. In nucleotides, the CDR3 is TGTGCCAGCAGCCAAGATCTCCGGAGGGCGGGCACAGATACGCAGTATTTT. Translating it yields CASSQDLRRAGTDTQYF.

This clone was detected only once. This chain joins TRBV4-2 and TRBJ2-7, with D maybe TRBD1 (7 bases). Germline V lookup: CDR1 LGHNA, CDR2 YNFKEQ. V lost 2 bases to trimming and J lost 3 bases, with 11 bases between them. The CDR3 has 14 residues. The CDR3, as DNA: TGTGCCAGCAGCCAACGCGGGACAGACTACGAGCAGTACTTC. Residues: CASSQRGTDYEQYF.

V is TRBV7-9 and J is TRBJ2-7; maybe TRBD2 (5 bases). This CDR3 has 13 amino acids. CDR1 and CDR2 from the germline V gene are SEHNR and FQNEAQ (reference sequence). Trimming left V 1 base short and J 2 bases short, with 6 bases between. CDR3 in DNA: TGTGCCAGCAGCTTAGTCGGGACCTACGAGCAGTACTTC. Translating it yields CASSLVGTYEQYF.

CDR3: CASSLRGLGGEQFF. The CDR3 region has the DNA TGCGCCAGCAGCCTAAGAGGGCTAGGCGGTGAGCAGTTCTTC. The gene calls are TRBV4-1 and TRBJ2-1, with D possibly matching TRBD2 (5 bases). This CDR3 has 14 residues. Germline CDR1 is MGHRA and CDR2 is YSYEKL. V was pared by 4 bases and J by 9 bases, with 16 bases between.

The V and J genes are TRBV3-1 (or the pseudogene TRBV3-2) and TRBJ1-1; D uncertain. The germline gives CDR1 LGHDT, CDR2 YNNKEL (reference sequence). The CDR3 sequence is 16 residues long. V lost 0 bases and J 4 bases, leaving 15 bases between the germline ends. The DNA of the CDR3 is TGTGCCAGCAGCCAAGACCACCTCGGAAGACTCACTGAAGCTTTCTTT. As protein: CASSQDHLGRLTEAFF.

The chain has TRBV15 and TRBJ2-7; 8 bases match TRBD1. The length of the CDR3 is 15 residues. Germline CDR1 reads LNHNV; CDR2 reads YYDKDF (reference sequence). V gave up 6 bases and J gave up 0 bases; unmatched junction bases: 7. CDR3 amino acids: CATRDADRDSYEQYF. DNA for the CDR3: TGTGCCACCAGAGATGCGGACAGGGACTCCTACGAGCAGTACTTC.

The CDR3 DNA follows: TGCGCCAGCAGCCAAGGTGGACAGGGATGGGAAAAACTGTTTTTT. This gives the protein CASSQGGQGWEKLFF. The J gene is TRBJ1-4, the V gene TRBV4-1; TRBD1 agrees at 8 bases. The CDR3 covers 15 residues. The germline CDR1 and CDR2 sequences are MGHRA and YSYEKL. V gave up 1 base and J gave up 8 bases; unmatched junction bases: 6.

The chain carries TRBV7-9 and TRBJ1-1; 7 nucleotides line up with TRBD1. The CDR3 sequence is 13 residues long. After removal of 5 bases from V and 7 bases from J, the junction contained 7 bases not matched to a gene. Germline V gives CDR1 SEHNR, CDR2 FQNEAQ (reference sequence). CDR3 residues: CASSLDRAGEAFF. The DNA for the CDR3 is TGTGCCAGCAGCCTTGACAGGGCGGGTGAAGCTTTCTTT. Together with reference TRBV7-9 and TRBJ1-1, the CDR3 gives the full variable domain: DTGVSQNPRHKITKRGQNVTFRCDPISEHNRLYWYRQTLGQGPEFLTYFQNEAQLEKSRLLSDRFSAERPKGSFSTLEIQRTEQGDSAMYLCASSLDRAGEAFFGQGTRLTVV.

V and J are TRBV6-2 or TRBV6-3 and TRBJ2-3; 8 nucleotides agree with TRBD1. CDR3 length: 19 residues. Germline trimming cut 0 bases from V and 0 bases from J; bases unmatched to any gene: 11. Germline V gene lookup returns CDR1 MNHEY and CDR2 SVGEGT. CDR3 amino acids: CASSYSKVYRQGSTDTQYF. In DNA, the CDR3 is TGTGCCAGCAGTTACTCGAAGGTATACCGACAGGGGAGCACAGATACGCAGTATTTT.

The genes are TRBV4-3 and TRBJ2-2; D not certain. Trimming stripped 0 bases from V and 3 bases from J, with 8 bases between. CDR3 length: 15 amino acids. Germline values: CDR1 LGHNA, CDR2 YSLEER. The CDR3 sequence is CASSQENSYTGELFF. The CDR3 bases are TGCGCCAGCAGCCAAGAGAACAGCTACACCGGGGAGCTGTTTTTT.

This chain uses TRBV18 with TRBJ2-7; 12 bases agree with TRBD2. Trimming removed 3 bases from V and 3 bases from J; junction bases left unmatched: 9. Germline V gives CDR1 KGHSH, CDR2 LQKENI. The CDR3 is made up of 17 amino acids. The CDR3, as DNA: TGTGCCAGCTCACCTACTTCCGGGACTAGCGGGTACTACGAGCAGTACTTC. It is translated as CASSPTSGTSGYYEQYF.

The chain recombines TRBV4-2 with TRBJ2-1, with a possible D match to TRBD2 (5 bases). Germline CDR1 is LGHNA and CDR2 is YNFKEQ. The CDR3 runs to 16 residues. Trimming took off 0 bases at V and 0 bases at J, with 9 bases between the two ends. CDR3 residues: CASSQERRSSYNEQFF. The CDR3 nucleotides are TGTGCCAGCAGCCAAGAACGGAGGAGCTCCTACAATGAGCAGTTCTTC.

This clone was recorded a few times. The gene calls are TRBV27 and TRBJ2-1; 11 bases agree with TRBD2. Germline-derived CDR1 and CDR2 are MNHEY and SMNVEV (reference sequence). The CDR3 consists of 15 residues. Trimming took 4 bases from V and 4 from J; bases not matched to a gene: 3. CDR3 in DNA: TGTGCCAGCAGTTCACTAGCGGGGGCGTACAATGAGCAGTTCTTC. Protein sequence: CASSSLAGAYNEQFF.

The CDR3, as DNA: TGTGCCAGCAGTTCACGACTAGCGGGTTTAACAGATACGCAGTATTTT. Encoded protein: CASSSRLAGLTDTQYF. The genes are TRBV2 and TRBJ2-3, with TRBD2 matching over 10 bases. CDR3 length: 16 amino acids. V shed 5 bases and J 3 bases; nucleotides not matched to a gene: 8. CDR1 SNHLY and CDR2 FYNNEI come from the germline V gene.

The V gene is TRBV4-2, the J gene TRBJ1-1; 7 bases agree with TRBD1. V trimming: 2 bases; J trimming: 0 bases; junction bases outside the gene matches: 6. The CDR3 contains 16 residues. CDR1 and CDR2 from the germline V gene are LGHNA and YNFKEQ. Here the CDR3 DNA reads TGTGCCAGCAGCCAACGGGGACAGTCTATGAACACTGAAGCTTTCTTT. Its translation: CASSQRGQSMNTEAFF.

The CDR3 DNA is TGTGCCAGCAGTCCCCGGAGGAGGTACACCGGGGAGCTGTTTTTT. It yields the protein CASSPRRRYTGELFF. This chain uses TRBV27 with TRBJ2-2, with a tentative D call TRBD2 (5 bases). Trimming pared 5 bases from V and 3 bases from J, leaving 13 bases between. Per germline, CDR1 MNHEY and CDR2 SMNVEV (reference sequence). The CDR3 totals 15 residues.

The V call is TRBV6-5, the J call TRBJ1-1; D is unclear. Trimming shortened V by 0 bases and J by 0 bases, and 8 bases separated the two germline ends. This CDR3 has 15 residues. Germline V CDR1 and CDR2: MNHEY, SVGAGI. CDR3: CASSYSIGLNTEAFF. The DNA for the CDR3 is TGTGCCAGCAGTTACTCGATCGGGTTGAACACTGAAGCTTTCTTT.

This CDR3 reads CAWSKGQSNEKLFF. The CDR3 DNA is TGTGCCTGGAGTAAGGGACAGTCTAATGAAAAACTGTTTTTT. This chain joins TRBV30 and TRBJ1-4, with 7 bases identical to TRBD1. CDR3 length: 14 amino acids. Germline V gene lookup returns CDR1 GTSNPN and CDR2 SVGIG (reference sequence). Trimming took 2 bases from V and 3 from J; bases not matched to a gene: 3.

V usage is TRBV7-8 and J usage is TRBJ1-2; 9 nucleotides line up with TRBD1. Per the germline V gene, CDR1 is SGHVS and CDR2 is FQNEAQ. V was clipped by 5 bases and J by 6 bases; unmatched bases: 4. The CDR3 has 13 amino acids. The CDR3 here is CASSRRQGDGYTF. The CDR3 DNA reads as TGTGCCAGCAGCCGCCGACAGGGGGATGGCTACACCTTC. The variable domain in full, with the rest retrieved from reference TRBV7-8 and TRBJ1-2, is GAGVSQSPRYKVAKRGQDVALRCDPISGHVSLFWYQQALGQGPEFLTYFQNEAQLDKSGLPSDRFFAERPEGSVSTLKIQRTQQEDSAVYLCASSRRQGDGYTFGSGTRLTVV.

V gene TRBV7-6 combines with J gene TRBJ2-7; D is uncertain. V lost 1 base and J lost 4, with 8 bases in between. This CDR3 has 13 amino acids. Germline loops: CDR1 SGHVS, CDR2 FNYEAQ. In DNA, the CDR3 is TGTGCCAGCAGCTTAGAGACTGGGTACGAGCAGTACTTC. It codes for CASSLETGYEQYF.